Sequencing of this T cell receptor beta chain was carried out in a study of CD8 T cells in Susac syndrome. This clonotype was seen once. The V end lost 5 bases, the J end lost 2 bases, and 11 bases lay between the germline ends. Germline values: CDR1 DFQATT, CDR2 SNEGSKA (reference sequence). The CDR3 has 13 residues. Random-hexamer reverse transcription was applied to about 0.45 to 1 ug RNA. Amplification of TCR beta CDR3 was carried out by immunoSEQ multiplex PCR, which covered 54 Vbeta and 13 Jbeta segments. Each CDR3 protein gets one entry after TCRdb re-called the immunoSEQ multiplex PCR reads with MiXCR. The sample holds 120,000 to 150,000 distinct CDR3 sequences, 85% to 95% seen once.

This chain links TRBV20-1 with TRBJ2-3; D possibly corresponds to TRBD2 (5 bases). Sequencing used CD4+ T cells from PBMCs. This TCR derives from a human donor with multiple sclerosis. CDR3 DNA: TGCAGTGCTCGCGAGGGAGCCACAGATACGCAGTATTTT. Protein sequence: CSAREGATDTQYF.